Each of the 26 T cell receptor beta chains below was sequenced from the same sample in a study of shared T cell receptors in the human thymus. Only in-frame clones appear in the TCRdb table, and some are missing; sequencing was by immunoSEQ multiplex PCR. The sample holds more than 550,000 clones, over 75% seen once. These records were also assigned to another study, of human thymus T cells.

The sample comprised thymocytes. These receptors were taken from a boy in the first two years of life with a congenital heart defect.

V usage is TRBV19 and J usage is TRBJ1-6, with D unclear. CDR1 LNHDA and CDR2 SQIVND come from the germline V gene (reference sequence). The V end was cut by 3 bases, the J end by 5 bases, with 17 bases between. CDR3 length: 17 residues. This CDR3 is CASSIGGRIRDNSPLHF. In nucleotides, the CDR3 is TGTGCCAGTAGTATCGGAGGACGGATTAGGGATAATTCACCCCTCCACTTT.

The rearrangement links TRBV4-1 to TRBJ1-5, with D perhaps TRBD1 (5 bases). The length of the CDR3 is 16 residues. Trimming cost V 1 base and J 7 bases, with 17 bases left between them. Germline V lookup: CDR1 MGHRA, CDR2 YSYEKL. This CDR3 is CASSQGWRAGEQPQHF. In nucleotides, the CDR3 is TGCGCCAGCAGCCAAGGGTGGAGGGCGGGGGAACAGCCCCAGCATTTT.

This clone was seen a single time. The CDR3 DNA sequence: TGTGCCATCAGTGAGTGGGTGACTAGCGGGGACACCAAGATCTACTACGAGCAGTACTTC. Protein product: CAISEWVTSGDTKIYYEQYF. The V gene is TRBV10-3, the J gene TRBJ2-7, with 11 bases lining up with TRBD2. J gave up 3 bases and V 1 base, and 17 bases lay outside the gene matches. CDR1 and CDR2 (germline): ENHRY, SYGVKD. CDR3 length equals 20 residues.

The V gene is TRBV5-1, the J gene TRBJ2-3; TRBD2 aligns across 13 bases. The CDR3 runs to 17 residues. The trim removed 4 bases at V and 8 bases at J, leaving 13 bases unmatched. The germline V gene has CDR1 SGHRS and CDR2 YFSETQ. CDR3 DNA: TGCGCCAGCAGCACCACTAGCGGGAGGGCCAATTGCGGTACGCAGTATTTT. Its protein is CASSTTSGRANCGTQYF.

V usage is TRBV4-2 and J usage is TRBJ1-2; D is unclear. The V end was cut by 4 bases, the J end by 4 bases, with 10 bases between. Germline V gene lookup returns CDR1 LGHNA and CDR2 YNFKEQ. This CDR3 region has 13 residues. CDR3 coding DNA: TGTGCCAGCAGCCCGAACACAAGCTATGGCTACACCTTC. This gives the protein CASSPNTSYGYTF.

V and J are TRBV18 and TRBJ2-1; TRBD1 matches at 10 bases. V lost 4 bases, J lost 7 bases, and 7 bases stayed unmatched. The CDR3 covers 15 residues. The germline V gene encodes CDR1 KGHSH and CDR2 LQKENI. The CDR3 DNA reads TGTGCCAGCTCACTCGGGACAGGGGTAAGGAATGAGCAGTTCTTC. It encodes CASSLGTGVRNEQFF.

The chain carries TRBV7-9 and TRBJ1-2; possible D gene TRBD1, 6 bases. The germline V gene has CDR1 SEHNR and CDR2 FQNEAQ (reference sequence). The CDR3 is made up of 19 amino acids. V was clipped by 0 bases and J by 5 bases, with 25 bases between them. This CDR3 reads CASSLAIRDTEPPLYGYTF. DNA of the CDR3: TGTGCCAGCAGCTTAGCGATCCGGGACACGGAACCTCCTCTTTATGGCTACACCTTC.

The chain recombines TRBV27 with TRBJ2-3, with D perhaps TRBD1 (6 bases). The CDR3 extends over 17 amino acids. Germline values: CDR1 MNHEY, CDR2 SMNVEV (reference sequence). With 0 bases removed from V and 0 bases from J, the gap between germline ends came to 13 bases. CDR3 nucleotides: TGTGCCAGCAGTTTATCCGCGACAGGCGAAAGCACAGATACGCAGTATTTT. Translating it yields CASSLSATGESTDTQYF.

The chain combines TRBV7-6 with TRBJ2-1; 11 bases fit TRBD2. CDR3 length: 16 residues. J was trimmed by 4 bases and V by 5 bases; bases with no gene match: 7. Germline assignment: CDR1 SGHVS and CDR2 FNYEAQ. CDR3 DNA sequence: TGTGCCAGCAGCCAGACTAGCGGGATAGGATACAATGAGCAGTTCTTC. It yields the protein CASSQTSGIGYNEQFF.

The genes are TRBV5-1 and TRBJ2-1, with 11 bases aligning to TRBD2. The J segment lost 6 bases and the V segment lost 0 bases, leaving 5 bases of the junction unmatched. The CDR3 consists of 16 residues. Germline V lookup: CDR1 SGHRS, CDR2 YFSETQ. The DNA of the CDR3 is TGCGCCAGCAGCTTGGTGGCTAGCGGGGGGTTCAATGAGCAGTTCTTC. Its protein is CASSLVASGGFNEQFF. Variable domain in full (rest from reference TRBV5-1 and TRBJ2-1): KAGVTQTPRYLIKTRGQQVTLSCSPISGHRSVSWYQQTPGQGLQFLFEYFSETQRNKGNFPGRFSGRQFSNSRSEMNVSTLELGDSALYLCASSLVASGGFNEQFFGPGTRLTVL.

V is TRBV4-2 and J is TRBJ1-2, with 7 nucleotides matching TRBD1. The V gene end was trimmed by 0 bases and the J gene end by 2 bases; junction bases not matched to a gene: 9. Germline V gene data show CDR1 as LGHNA and CDR2 as YNFKEQ. The CDR3 runs to 17 residues. CDR3 loop: CASSQETGPIHNYGYTF. The CDR3 bases are TGTGCCAGCAGCCAAGAGACAGGGCCAATTCACAACTATGGCTACACCTTC.

This clone was counted only a few times. The J gene is TRBJ1-3, the V gene TRBV18; 7 bases agree with TRBD1. The J segment lost 6 bases and the V segment lost 5 bases, leaving 4 bases of the junction unmatched. CDR1 and CDR2 from the germline V gene are KGHSH and LQKENI. This CDR3 contains 13 residues. The CDR3 sequence: CASSGTAENTIYF. The CDR3 nucleotides read TGTGCCAGCTCAGGGACAGCAGAAAACACCATATATTTT.

V gene TRBV5-1 combines with J gene TRBJ2-1; perhaps TRBD1 as D (6 bases). The CDR3 has 14 amino acids. V dropped 4 bases and J dropped 2 bases, with 10 bases sitting between them. Per the germline V gene, CDR1 is SGHRS and CDR2 is YFSETQ. The CDR3 reads CASSQGQTYNEQFF. CDR3 bases: TGCGCCAGCAGCCAAGGACAGACCTACAATGAGCAGTTCTTC.

The rearrangement joins TRBV7-3 to TRBJ2-1, with 9 bases lining up with TRBD2. The CDR3 length is 16 residues. Germline V gives CDR1 SGHTA, CDR2 FQGTGA. V gave up 6 bases and J gave up 1 base; unmatched junction bases: 7. The CDR3 protein is CASSPKAGGSYNEQFF. The CDR3 coding sequence is TGTGCCAGCAGTCCCAAAGCGGGGGGATCCTACAATGAGCAGTTCTTC.

The chain recombines TRBV6-5 with TRBJ1-5, with D possibly being TRBD1 (5 bases). V lost 11 bases, J lost 9 bases, and 14 bases lay in between. Germline V CDR1 and CDR2: MNHEY, SVGAGI. CDR3 size: 11 residues. The CDR3 protein is CASGGGGPQHF. CDR3 coding DNA: TGTGCCTCGGGGGGGGGTGGGCCCCAGCATTTT.

This clone has just one count. This chain joins TRBV4-3 and TRBJ2-1; D is uncertain. The V end was cut by 4 bases, the J end by 4 bases, with 20 bases between. The CDR3 covers 17 residues. Germline values: CDR1 LGHNA, CDR2 YSLEER. CDR3 nucleotides: TGCGCCAGCAGCCTCCAATACTCCCCTCCCTTATACAATGAGCAGTTCTTC. Translation: CASSLQYSPPLYNEQFF.

This sequence joins TRBV27 and TRBJ2-1; D remains ambiguous. V lost 2 bases and J lost 5, with 4 bases in between. Germline V gene sequence: CDR1 MNHEY, CDR2 SMNVEV (reference sequence). This CDR3 contains 12 residues. In DNA, the CDR3 is TGTGCCAGCAGTTTAAGCCACAATGAGCAGTTCTTC. Its protein product is CASSLSHNEQFF.

V gene TRBV28 combines with J gene TRBJ2-5; D is possibly TRBD2 (6 bases). Trimming shortened V by 5 bases and J by 0 bases, and 19 bases separated the two germline ends. The V gene's germline CDR1 is MDHEN and CDR2 SYDVKM. The CDR3 sequence is 17 residues long. CDR3 loop: CASSEIERVHYQETQYF. Written as DNA, the CDR3 is TGTGCCAGCAGTGAGATTGAGCGGGTCCATTACCAAGAGACCCAGTACTTC.

This clone was seen only once. The chain employs TRBV5-8 and TRBJ1-2; 7 nucleotides match TRBD1. This CDR3 spans 12 amino acids. The J segment lost 7 bases and the V segment lost 4 bases, leaving 4 bases of the junction unmatched. The germline CDR1 and CDR2 sequences are SGHTS and YDEGEE. This CDR3 reads CASSDRAGGYTF. In nucleotides, the CDR3 is TGTGCCAGCAGCGACAGGGCGGGTGGCTACACCTTC.

This chain uses TRBV30 with TRBJ2-4, with D tentatively TRBD1 (6 bases). V shed 0 bases and J shed 0 bases, with 24 bases lying between them. The CDR3 loop spans 20 amino acids. The germline gives CDR1 GTSNPN, CDR2 SVGIG (reference sequence). In DNA form, the CDR3 reads TGTGCCTGGAGTGTATTACTCGTCAGTACAGGGAACCTAGCCAAAAACATTCAGTACTTC. It is translated as CAWSVLLVSTGNLAKNIQYF.

This sequence joins TRBV7-2 and TRBJ2-7; D not certain. Trimming left V 1 base short and J 3 bases short, with 10 bases between. Germline assignment: CDR1 SGHTA and CDR2 FQGNSA. The CDR3 totals 14 residues. CDR3 nucleotides: TGTGCCAGCAGCTTAGGCTTCAGGCGCTACGAGCAGTACTTC. As protein: CASSLGFRRYEQYF.

Here the CDR3 DNA reads TGTGCCAGCAGCCTGTCCTCGGGAGAGACCCAGTACTTC. Translated, it gives CASSLSSGETQYF. This chain connects TRBV6-5 to TRBJ2-5, with D unclear. Germline V lookup: CDR1 MNHEY, CDR2 SVGAGI. This CDR3 contains 13 residues. Trimming left V 6 bases short and J 4 bases short, with 12 bases between.

V gene TRBV18 combines with J gene TRBJ1-6; TRBD1 is a possible D gene (5 bases). Germline loops: CDR1 KGHSH, CDR2 LQKENI. The CDR3 runs 17 residues. Trimming cost V 0 bases and J 6 bases, with 15 bases left between them. CDR3 sequence (DNA): TGTGCCAGCTCACCACCCGGCCAGGGACTACTTAATTCACCCCTCCACTTT. Its translation is CASSPPGQGLLNSPLHF.

This clone has a single count. The V gene is TRBV5-4, the J gene TRBJ1-1; D gene unclear. CDR3 size: 12 residues. With 10 bases removed from V and 7 bases from J, the gap between germline ends came to 17 bases. Per the germline V gene, CDR1 is SGHNT and CDR2 is YYREEE (reference sequence). The CDR3 region is CAGGRNGYEAFF. The CDR3 DNA reads as TGTGCCGGAGGTCGCAACGGCTATGAAGCTTTCTTT.

The genes are TRBV19 and TRBJ1-2, with 7 bases fitting TRBD1. V shed 7 bases, J shed 0 bases, and the junction held 17 bases outside the gene matches. The CDR3 totals 18 residues. Germline V gives CDR1 LNHDA, CDR2 SQIVND (reference sequence). Written as DNA, the CDR3 is TGTGCCAGTACGGGGCGGACAGGAATCAAACCCCCTAACTATGGCTACACCTTC. Encoded protein: CASTGRTGIKPPNYGYTF.

The chain has TRBV12-5 and TRBJ1-2, with TRBD1 identical over 8 bases. CDR3 size: 14 residues. Germline V gene data show CDR1 as LGHNT and CDR2 as FRNRAP. The V segment lost 3 bases and the J segment 5 bases; nucleotides outside the gene matches: 5. The CDR3 coding sequence is TGTGCTAGTGGTTTCCGACAGGGGAGGTATGGCTACACCTTC. Translated: CASGFRQGRYGYTF.